Each of the 20 T cell receptor beta chains below was sequenced from the same sample in a study of CD8+ T cells in alopecia areata. Treatment denoted: oral pan-JAK inhibitor, 5-10 mg twice daily. After isolation, RNA underwent reverse transcription to generate cDNA as the sequencing template. Produced via immunoSEQ multiplex PCR; TCRdb's table is partial and in-frame only. This sample has about 210,000 clones, with 66% found just once. The sequences come from CD4+ T cells sorted from blood, collected at week 44, from a patient treated with tofacitinib. These receptors were collected from a human donor with alopecia areata.

V gene TRBV7-2 combines with J gene TRBJ1-1; TRBD1 matches 7 bases. This CDR3 has 16 amino acids. Trimming at V came to 1 base and at J to 4 bases, leaving 9 bases not matched to a gene. CDR1 SGHTA and CDR2 FQGNSA come from the germline V gene. This chain's CDR3 is CASSLVGGRLGTEAFF. The DNA of the CDR3 is TGTGCCAGCAGCTTAGTAGGGGGCCGCCTCGGCACTGAAGCTTTCTTT.

This chain connects TRBV29-1 to TRBJ2-3, with 7 bases lining up with TRBD1. J gave up 2 bases and V 3 bases, and 2 bases lay outside the gene matches. The CDR3 runs 13 residues. From germline, CDR1 is SQVTM and CDR2 ANQGSEA. CDR3 sequence: CSVEGQFTDTQYF. CDR3 DNA sequence: TGCAGCGTTGAGGGACAGTTCACAGATACGCAGTATTTT.

The rearrangement joins TRBV14 to TRBJ1-1, with D hard to call. CDR3 length: 13 residues. Germline lookup yields CDR1 SGHDN and CDR2 FVKESK. V was cut by 0 bases and J by 0 bases, with 2 bases left in between. DNA for the CDR3: TGTGCCAGCAGCCAAGAGGTGAACACTGAAGCTTTCTTT. Its protein is CASSQEVNTEAFF.

This chain's CDR3 is CASSLSRGFGEKLFF. The DNA for the CDR3 is TGTGCCAGCAGTTTATCTCGGGGTTTTGGAGAAAAACTGTTTTTT. The rearrangement uses TRBV27 and TRBJ1-4; D gene ambiguous. CDR3 size: 15 residues. With 0 bases removed from V and 8 bases from J, the gap between germline ends came to 13 bases. Germline V gives CDR1 MNHEY, CDR2 SMNVEV (reference sequence).

The chain has TRBV11-1 and TRBJ1-1, with 8 bases that match TRBD1. The CDR3 has 16 residues. Trimming took 5 bases from V and 9 from J; bases not matched to a gene: 17. Germline V gene lookup returns CDR1 SGHAT and CDR2 FQDESV (reference sequence). This CDR3 reads CASSLGTGSWNAKAFF. DNA of the CDR3: TGTGCCAGCAGCCTCGGGACAGGTAGCTGGAACGCTAAAGCTTTCTTT.

V and J are TRBV14 and TRBJ2-3; 11 nucleotides align to TRBD2. Losses at the gene ends were 3 bases for V and 4 bases for J; bases not matched to a gene: 0. Germline V gives CDR1 SGHDN, CDR2 FVKESK. This CDR3 has 14 amino acids. CDR3 DNA: TGTGCCAGCAGCCAGGGACTAGCGGCAGATACGCAGTATTTT. As protein: CASSQGLAADTQYF.

This clone was detected a few times. This chain uses TRBV5-1 with TRBJ1-4; 7 nucleotides agree with TRBD1. Per the germline V gene, CDR1 is SGHRS and CDR2 is YFSETQ. The CDR3 spans 16 residues. Trimming took 1 base from V and 6 from J; bases not matched to a gene: 9. In nucleotides, the CDR3 is TGCGCCAGCAGCTTGCGGTCGACAGGGAGAGATGAAAAACTGTTTTTT. This encodes CASSLRSTGRDEKLFF.

The rearrangement links TRBV29-1 to TRBJ1-1, with unresolved D. This CDR3 has 15 amino acids. The germline gives CDR1 SQVTM, CDR2 ANQGSEA. The V and J ends lost 4 bases and 5 bases respectively, with 20 bases between them. CDR3: CSVVVWRQDATEAFF. CDR3 nucleotide sequence: TGCAGCGTTGTAGTGTGGCGTCAGGATGCGACTGAAGCTTTCTTT.

There are a few counts of this clone. This chain joins TRBV5-1 and TRBJ2-7, with D hard to call. V shed 0 bases and J shed 6 bases, with 10 bases lying between them. Germline loops: CDR1 SGHRS, CDR2 YFSETQ. The CDR3 contains 13 residues. This CDR3 is CASSLEMIGEQYF. In DNA, the CDR3 is TGCGCCAGCAGCTTGGAAATGATTGGCGAGCAGTACTTC.

This clone was detected only once. This chain connects TRBV30 to TRBJ1-2; TRBD1 aligns across 7 bases. This CDR3 has 14 amino acids. V lost 3 bases and J lost 4; bases outside the gene matches: 8. Germline CDR1 reads GTSNPN; CDR2 reads SVGIG (reference sequence). CDR3 in amino acids: CAWSVGGTAYGYTF. The CDR3 region has the DNA TGTGCCTGGAGCGTCGGAGGGACAGCCTATGGCTACACCTTC. The whole variable domain, remainder taken from reference TRBV30 and TRBJ1-2, is SQTIHQWPATLVQPVGSPLSLECTVEGTSNPNLYWYRQAAGRGLQLLFYSVGIGQISSEVPQNLSASRPQDRQFILSSKKLLLSDSGFYLCAWSVGGTAYGYTFGSGTRLTVV.

The rearrangement joins TRBV5-4 to TRBJ2-6; 11 nucleotides match TRBD1. The CDR3 runs to 18 residues. From germline, CDR1 is SGHNT and CDR2 YYREEE (reference sequence). V lost 1 base and J lost 4; bases outside the gene matches: 7. The DNA of the CDR3 is TGTGCCAGCAGCTTGTTAGGACAGGGGGCTATGGGGGCCAACGTCCTGACTTTC. This sequence encodes CASSLLGQGAMGANVLTF.

This clone has only one observation. The gene calls are TRBV4-1 and TRBJ2-7, with TRBD1 matching 7 bases. V was clipped by 4 bases and J by 5 bases; unmatched bases: 11. Germline lookup yields CDR1 MGHRA and CDR2 YSYEKL. The CDR3 extends over 15 amino acids. CDR3 amino acids: CASSLRQGLGNEQYF. CDR3 coding DNA: TGCGCCAGCAGCCTAAGACAGGGTCTAGGAAACGAGCAGTACTTC.

V and J are TRBV29-1 and TRBJ2-2; D not certain. This CDR3 comprises 12 residues. Germline CDR1 and CDR2: SQVTM and ANQGSEA. V was trimmed by 6 bases and J by 3 bases, leaving 8 bases between them. CDR3 coding DNA: TGCAGCGTGCCCAAGTACACCGGGGAGCTGTTTTTT. This gives the protein CSVPKYTGELFF.

The DNA of the CDR3 is TGTGCCTGGACTGGGTATTCCCGCTACGAGCAGTACTTC. Translating it yields CAWTGYSRYEQYF. J is TRBJ2-7 and V is TRBV30; no clear D gene. The germline V and J ends were trimmed by 4 bases and 3 bases, with 13 bases remaining between them. The CDR3 extends over 13 amino acids. The germline gives CDR1 GTSNPN, CDR2 SVGIG (reference sequence). Variable domain in full (rest from reference TRBV30 and TRBJ2-7): SQTIHQWPATLVQPVGSPLSLECTVEGTSNPNLYWYRQAAGRGLQLLFYSVGIGQISSEVPQNLSASRPQDRQFILSSKKLLLSDSGFYLCAWTGYSRYEQYFGPGTRLTVT.

The chain couples TRBV4-1 to TRBJ1-5; a possible D gene is TRBD1 (5 bases). Germline lookup yields CDR1 MGHRA and CDR2 YSYEKL. V lost 4 bases and J lost 1, with 11 bases in between. The CDR3 contains 15 residues. In DNA form, the CDR3 reads TGCGCCAGCAGCCTTAGCTGGACAAGCAATCAGCCCCAGCATTTT. It yields the protein CASSLSWTSNQPQHF.

V is TRBV4-1 and J is TRBJ2-3; D ambiguous. The CDR3 totals 13 residues. Germline V gene lookup returns CDR1 MGHRA and CDR2 YSYEKL. The V gene lost 5 bases and the J gene lost 4 bases, with 10 bases spanning the gap. The CDR3 spells CASSLVRADTQYF. The CDR3 DNA follows: TGCGCCAGCAGCTTGGTAAGGGCAGATACGCAGTATTTT.

This sequence joins TRBV18 and TRBJ2-6; a weak D match, TRBD1 (7 bases). V lost 0 bases to trimming and J lost 0 bases, with 12 bases between them. The CDR3 contains 18 residues. Germline CDR1 reads KGHSH; CDR2 reads LQKENI. The CDR3 here is CASSPPQGGHSGANVLTF. The DNA of the CDR3 is TGTGCCAGCTCACCACCTCAGGGGGGCCACTCTGGGGCCAACGTCCTGACTTTC.

This clone was seen only once. This chain connects TRBV6-1 to TRBJ1-4; the D gene is possibly TRBD1 (5 bases). CDR3 length equals 13 residues. Germline V CDR1 and CDR2: MNHNS, SASEGT. V was cut by 6 bases and J by 6 bases, with 11 bases left in between. CDR3 in DNA: TGTGCCAGCAGAGTCGCGGGGCATGAAAAACTGTTTTTT. Amino acid sequence: CASRVAGHEKLFF.

This clone was observed once. J is TRBJ1-5 and V is TRBV7-9; D is unresolved. Germline assignment: CDR1 SEHNR and CDR2 FQNEAQ (reference sequence). V was pared by 1 base and J by 5 bases, with 12 bases between. There are 15 residues in the CDR3. In nucleotides, the CDR3 is TGTGCCAGCAGCTTAGATGGAACTCCCTATCAGCCCCAGCATTTT. Protein product: CASSLDGTPYQPQHF. Full variable domain (missing parts from reference TRBV7-9 and TRBJ1-5): DTGVSQNPRHKITKRGQNVTFRCDPISEHNRLYWYRQTLGQGPEFLTYFQNEAQLEKSRLLSDRFSAERPKGSFSTLEIQRTEQGDSAMYLCASSLDGTPYQPQHFGDGTRLSIL.

CDR3 protein: CASSQVLQGNEQFF. CDR3 in DNA: TGTGCCAGCAGCCAAGTCCTCCAGGGGAATGAGCAGTTCTTC. This chain uses TRBV14 with TRBJ2-1; D may be TRBD1 (6 bases). Trimming removed 1 base from V and 7 bases from J, with 11 bases in between. CDR3 length equals 14 residues. Germline V CDR1 and CDR2: SGHDN, FVKESK.